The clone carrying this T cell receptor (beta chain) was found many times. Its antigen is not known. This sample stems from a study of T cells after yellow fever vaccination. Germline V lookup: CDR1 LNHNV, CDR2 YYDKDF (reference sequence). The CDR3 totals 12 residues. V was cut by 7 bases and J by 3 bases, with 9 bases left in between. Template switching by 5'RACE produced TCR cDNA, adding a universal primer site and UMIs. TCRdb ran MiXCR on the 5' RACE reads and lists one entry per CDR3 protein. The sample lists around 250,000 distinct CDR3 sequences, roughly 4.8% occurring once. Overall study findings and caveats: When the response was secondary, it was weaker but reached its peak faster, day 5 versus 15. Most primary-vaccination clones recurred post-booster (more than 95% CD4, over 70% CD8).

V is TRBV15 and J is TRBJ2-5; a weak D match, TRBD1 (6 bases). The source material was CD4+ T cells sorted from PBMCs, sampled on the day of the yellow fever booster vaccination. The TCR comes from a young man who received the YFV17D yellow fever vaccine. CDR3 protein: CATKDSEETQYF. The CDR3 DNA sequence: TGTGCCACCAAGGACAGTGAAGAGACCCAGTACTTC.